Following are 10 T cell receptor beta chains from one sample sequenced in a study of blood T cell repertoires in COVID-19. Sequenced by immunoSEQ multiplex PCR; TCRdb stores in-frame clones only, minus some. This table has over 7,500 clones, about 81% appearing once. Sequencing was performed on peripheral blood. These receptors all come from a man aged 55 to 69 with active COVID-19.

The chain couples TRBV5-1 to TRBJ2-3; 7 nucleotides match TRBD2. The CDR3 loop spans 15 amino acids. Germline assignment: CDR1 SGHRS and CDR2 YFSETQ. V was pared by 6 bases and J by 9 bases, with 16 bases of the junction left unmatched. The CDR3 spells CASKDLSGASGTQYF. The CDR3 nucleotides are TGCGCCAGCAAAGACCTCAGCGGGGCGAGCGGAACGCAGTATTTT.

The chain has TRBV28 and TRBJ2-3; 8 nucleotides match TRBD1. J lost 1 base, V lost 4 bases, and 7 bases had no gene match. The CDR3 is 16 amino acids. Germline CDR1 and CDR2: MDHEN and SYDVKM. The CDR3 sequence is CASSSPGGLRTDTQYF. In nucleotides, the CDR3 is TGTGCCAGCAGTTCTCCAGGGGGCCTTCGCACAGATACGCAGTATTTT.

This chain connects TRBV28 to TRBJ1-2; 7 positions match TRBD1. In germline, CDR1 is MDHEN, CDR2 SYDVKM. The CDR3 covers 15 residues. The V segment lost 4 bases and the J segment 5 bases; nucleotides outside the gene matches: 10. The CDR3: CASSSYQGDGYGYTF. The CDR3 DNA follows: TGTGCCAGCAGTTCCTATCAGGGGGATGGATATGGCTACACCTTC.

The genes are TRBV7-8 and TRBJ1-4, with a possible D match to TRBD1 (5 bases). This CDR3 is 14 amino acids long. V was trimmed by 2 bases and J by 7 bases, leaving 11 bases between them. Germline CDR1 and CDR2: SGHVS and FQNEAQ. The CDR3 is CASSLHLGGEKLFF. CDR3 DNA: TGTGCCAGCAGCTTACACCTGGGGGGTGAAAAACTGTTTTTT.

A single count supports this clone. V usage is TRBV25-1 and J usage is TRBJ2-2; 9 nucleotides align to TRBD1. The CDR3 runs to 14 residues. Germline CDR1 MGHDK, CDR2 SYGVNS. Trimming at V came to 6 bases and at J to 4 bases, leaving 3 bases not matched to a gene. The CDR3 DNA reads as TGTGCCAGCAGCGGGACAGGGTTCACCGGGGAGCTGTTTTTT. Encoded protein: CASSGTGFTGELFF.

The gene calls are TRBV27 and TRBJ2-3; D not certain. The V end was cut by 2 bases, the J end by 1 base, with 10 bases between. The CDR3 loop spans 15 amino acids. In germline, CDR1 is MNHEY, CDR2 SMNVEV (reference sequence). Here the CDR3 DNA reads TGTGCCAGCAGTTTAATGAGACTGCGCACAGATACGCAGTATTTT. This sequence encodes CASSLMRLRTDTQYF.

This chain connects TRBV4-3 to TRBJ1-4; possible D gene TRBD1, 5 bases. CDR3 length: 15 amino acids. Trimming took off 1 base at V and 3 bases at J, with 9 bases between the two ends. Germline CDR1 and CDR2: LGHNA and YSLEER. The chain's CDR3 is CASSQVGLANEKLFF. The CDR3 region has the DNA TGCGCCAGCAGCCAAGTGGGGCTGGCTAATGAAAAACTGTTTTTT.

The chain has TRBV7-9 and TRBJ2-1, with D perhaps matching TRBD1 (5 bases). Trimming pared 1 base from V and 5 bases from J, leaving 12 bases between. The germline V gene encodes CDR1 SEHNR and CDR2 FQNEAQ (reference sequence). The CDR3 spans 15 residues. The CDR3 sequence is CASSLGDSKDNEQFF. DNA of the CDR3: TGTGCCAGCAGCTTAGGTGACAGTAAGGACAATGAGCAGTTCTTC. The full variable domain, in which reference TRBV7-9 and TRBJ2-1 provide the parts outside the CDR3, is DTGVSQNPRHKITKRGQNVTFRCDPISEHNRLYWYRQTLGQGPEFLTYFQNEAQLEKSRLLSDRFSAERPKGSFSTLEIQRTEQGDSAMYLCASSLGDSKDNEQFFGPGTRLTVL.

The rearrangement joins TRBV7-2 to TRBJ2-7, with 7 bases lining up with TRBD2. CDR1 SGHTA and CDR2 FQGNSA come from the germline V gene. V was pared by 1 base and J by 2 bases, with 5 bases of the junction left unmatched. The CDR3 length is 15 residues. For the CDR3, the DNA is TGTGCCAGCAGCTTAGAAGAGGGAGGGACCTACGAGCAGTACTTC. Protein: CASSLEEGGTYEQYF.

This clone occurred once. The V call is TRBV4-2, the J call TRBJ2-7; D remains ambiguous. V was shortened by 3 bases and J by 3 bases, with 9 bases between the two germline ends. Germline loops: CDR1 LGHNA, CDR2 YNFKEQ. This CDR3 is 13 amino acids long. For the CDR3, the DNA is TGTGCCAGCAGCCAGAGCGACGGCTACGAGCAGTACTTC. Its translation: CASSQSDGYEQYF.